The source of this T cell receptor beta chain is a study of metastatic and nonmetastatic thyroid tumors. The overall study: Repertoire data that came from the blood and tumor or nodule tissue of malignant and benign thyroid patients were compared.

Findings and caveats of the study: A significant increase in TCR beta diversity was reportedly seen in malignant thyroid tumors relative to benign nodules, in blood and tumor.

In this sample, this clone turned up many times. What it binds is unknown. All patients were treatment-naive before thyroid surgery. The CDR3 is made up of 16 amino acids. The ends were cut back, 3 bases at V and 0 bases at J, with 15 bases in the middle. The germline gives CDR1 SGHRS, CDR2 YFSETQ. As processed by the authors: Built for papillary thyroid cancer, a distant-metastasis classifier drew on CDR3 differences across clinicopathological groups. TCRdb re-processed the PCR reads through MiXCR. These V and J calls rely on TCRdb rather than the paper's analysis. The repertoire has around 45,000 clones, less than 5% of them found once; the top ten carry less than 10%.

The receptor's source is a female donor with papillary thyroid cancer or a benign thyroid nodule (not recorded which). Some clones in this sample may be carry-over from other donors' samples. This chain connects TRBV5-1 to TRBJ1-1; D not certain. Sequencing used blood. The CDR3 sequence: CASSSYTDFMNTEAFF. CDR3 nucleotides: TGCGCCAGCAGCTCTTACACGGATTTCATGAACACTGAAGCTTTCTTT. Full variable domain (missing parts from reference TRBV5-1 and TRBJ1-1): KAGVTQTPRYLIKTRGQQVTLSCSPISGHRSVSWYQQTPGQGLQFLFEYFSETQRNKGNFPGRFSGRQFSNSRSEMNVSTLELGDSALYLCASSSYTDFMNTEAFFGQGTRLTVV.